Sequencing of this T cell receptor beta chain was carried out in a study of T cells expressing NK-cell markers. Study background: The TCR beta repertoires originated in sorted CD3+CD56+NKG2C+, CD3+CD56+NKG2C- and CD3+CD56-NKG2C+ T cells. General observations from the study: The study found dominant NKG2C+ clonotypes at about 1.0-7.0% of CD8+ T cells in roughly six donors. For a few donors, these clonotypes were likewise the leading ones in the CD3+CD56-NKG2C+ fraction.

About this clonotype: Antigen: not known.

TCR beta cDNA was made by 5'RACE template switching with UMIs. TCRdb processed the 5' RACE reads again and assigns one entry to each CDR3 protein, with no DNA. This table lists some 300,000 distinct CDR3 sequences. Germline CDR1 reads LGHDT; CDR2 reads YNNKEL (reference sequence). This CDR3 comprises 12 residues. The rearrangement links TRBV3-1 to TRBJ1-2; without DNA, the TCRdb call of TRBD1 cannot be checked. Sequencing used blood T cells: a sorted CD56 or NKG2C T cell subset, CD4+ or CD8+ T cells, or bulk PBMC T cells (not recorded which). This sequence originates from a man in his late teens or twenties in good health. The CDR3 spells CASSQGDYGYTF.